This TCR beta chain was obtained from a study of blood T cell repertoires in COVID-19. In the study overall: Researchers got acute and convalescent COVID-19 samples from the United States, Italy and Spain. Sample material is recorded as cDNA or gDNA derived from T cells, B-cell-depleted T cells, or PBMCs.

Looked up from germline, CDR1 is MNHNS and CDR2 is SASEGT. V was trimmed by 1 base and J by 1 base, leaving 5 bases between them. The CDR3 extends over 13 amino acids. Original processing methods: Estimation of nucleated cell counts was performed using reference gene primer amplification. Sequencing was performed with immunoSEQ multiplex PCR; in TCRdb, only in-frame clones are kept and a portion is missing. The DNA gave D and trimming, while V, J and clone size come from that table. The table records some 230,000 clones, roughly 80% of them present only once. The chain couples TRBV6-1 to TRBJ2-7; the D is unclear. The sequenced sample consisted of peripheral blood. The sequence was collected from a woman between 50 and 59 years old with acute or convalescent COVID-19. The CDR3 coding sequence is TGTGCCAGCAGTGAAGGCAGGTCCTACGAGCAGTACTTC. Amino acids: CASSEGRSYEQYF.